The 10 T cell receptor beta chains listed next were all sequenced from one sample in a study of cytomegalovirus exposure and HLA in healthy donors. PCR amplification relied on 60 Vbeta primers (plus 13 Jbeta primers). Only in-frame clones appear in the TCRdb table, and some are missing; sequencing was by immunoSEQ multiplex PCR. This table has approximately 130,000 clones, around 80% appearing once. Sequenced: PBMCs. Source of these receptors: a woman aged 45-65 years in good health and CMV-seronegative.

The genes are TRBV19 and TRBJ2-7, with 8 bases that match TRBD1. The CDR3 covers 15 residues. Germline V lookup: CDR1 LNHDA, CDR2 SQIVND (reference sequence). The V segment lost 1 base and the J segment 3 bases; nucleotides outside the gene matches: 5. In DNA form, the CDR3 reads TGTGCCAGTAGTATAGGAGTCGACAGGGGCTACGAGCAGTACGTC. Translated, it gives CASSIGVDRGYEQYV.

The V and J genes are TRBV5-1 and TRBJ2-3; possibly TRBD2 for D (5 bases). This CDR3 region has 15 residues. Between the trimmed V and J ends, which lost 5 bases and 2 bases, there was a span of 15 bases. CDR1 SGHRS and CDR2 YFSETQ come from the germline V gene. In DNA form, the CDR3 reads TGCGCCAGCAGGGACTCCAGAGGATCCACAGATACGCAGTATTTT. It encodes CASRDSRGSTDTQYF.

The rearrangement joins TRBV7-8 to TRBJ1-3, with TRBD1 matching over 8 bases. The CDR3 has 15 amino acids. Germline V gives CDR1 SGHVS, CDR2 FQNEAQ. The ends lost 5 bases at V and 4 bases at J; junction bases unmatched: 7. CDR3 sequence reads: CASSPRRTGGNTIYF. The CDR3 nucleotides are TGTGCCAGCAGCCCACGTAGGACAGGGGGAAACACCATATATTTT.

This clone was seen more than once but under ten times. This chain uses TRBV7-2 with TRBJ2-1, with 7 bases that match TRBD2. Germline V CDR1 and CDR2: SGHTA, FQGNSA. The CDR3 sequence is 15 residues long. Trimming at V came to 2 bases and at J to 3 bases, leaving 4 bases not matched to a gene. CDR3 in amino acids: CASSLLADVYNEQFF. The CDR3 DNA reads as TGTGCCAGCAGCTTACTAGCGGACGTCTACAATGAGCAGTTCTTC.

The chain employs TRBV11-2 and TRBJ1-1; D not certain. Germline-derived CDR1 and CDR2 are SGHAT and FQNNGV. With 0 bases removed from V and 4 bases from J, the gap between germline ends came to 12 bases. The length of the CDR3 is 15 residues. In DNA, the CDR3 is TGTGCCAGCAGCTTAGATCCGTGGAGGTTCACTGAAGCTTTCTTT. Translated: CASSLDPWRFTEAFF.

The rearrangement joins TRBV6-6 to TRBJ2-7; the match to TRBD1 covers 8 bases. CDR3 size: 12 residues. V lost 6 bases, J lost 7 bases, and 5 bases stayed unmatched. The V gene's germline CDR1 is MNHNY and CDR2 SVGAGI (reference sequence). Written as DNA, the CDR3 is TGTGCCAGCAGACCACAGGGGGGTGAGCAGTACGTC. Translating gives CASRPQGGEQYV.

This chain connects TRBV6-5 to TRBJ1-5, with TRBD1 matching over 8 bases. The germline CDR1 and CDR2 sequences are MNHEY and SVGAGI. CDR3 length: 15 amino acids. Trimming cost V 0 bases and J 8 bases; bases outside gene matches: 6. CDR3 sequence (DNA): TGTGCCAGCAGTTACTCGGGACAGGCGGTCGAGCCCCAGCATTTT. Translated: CASSYSGQAVEPQHF.

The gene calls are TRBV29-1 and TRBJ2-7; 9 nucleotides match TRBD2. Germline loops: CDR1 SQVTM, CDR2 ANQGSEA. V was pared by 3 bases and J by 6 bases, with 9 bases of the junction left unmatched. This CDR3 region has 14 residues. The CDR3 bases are TGCAGCGTTGATGTGGCGGGAGGGCTGCCCGAGCAGTACTTC. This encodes CSVDVAGGLPEQYF.

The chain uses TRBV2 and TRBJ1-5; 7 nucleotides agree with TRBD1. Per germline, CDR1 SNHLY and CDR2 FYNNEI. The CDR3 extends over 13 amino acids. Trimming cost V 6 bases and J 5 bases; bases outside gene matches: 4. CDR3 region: CASRADRDQPQHF. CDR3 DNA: TGTGCCAGCAGAGCCGACAGGGATCAGCCCCAGCATTTT.

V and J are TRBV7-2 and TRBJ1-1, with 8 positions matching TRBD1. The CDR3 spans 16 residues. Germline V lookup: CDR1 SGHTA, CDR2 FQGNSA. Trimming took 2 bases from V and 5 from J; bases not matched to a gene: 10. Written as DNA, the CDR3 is TGTGCCAGCAGCTTAACGGGGACAGGCGGAGGAACTGAAGCTTTCTTT. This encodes CASSLTGTGGGTEAFF.